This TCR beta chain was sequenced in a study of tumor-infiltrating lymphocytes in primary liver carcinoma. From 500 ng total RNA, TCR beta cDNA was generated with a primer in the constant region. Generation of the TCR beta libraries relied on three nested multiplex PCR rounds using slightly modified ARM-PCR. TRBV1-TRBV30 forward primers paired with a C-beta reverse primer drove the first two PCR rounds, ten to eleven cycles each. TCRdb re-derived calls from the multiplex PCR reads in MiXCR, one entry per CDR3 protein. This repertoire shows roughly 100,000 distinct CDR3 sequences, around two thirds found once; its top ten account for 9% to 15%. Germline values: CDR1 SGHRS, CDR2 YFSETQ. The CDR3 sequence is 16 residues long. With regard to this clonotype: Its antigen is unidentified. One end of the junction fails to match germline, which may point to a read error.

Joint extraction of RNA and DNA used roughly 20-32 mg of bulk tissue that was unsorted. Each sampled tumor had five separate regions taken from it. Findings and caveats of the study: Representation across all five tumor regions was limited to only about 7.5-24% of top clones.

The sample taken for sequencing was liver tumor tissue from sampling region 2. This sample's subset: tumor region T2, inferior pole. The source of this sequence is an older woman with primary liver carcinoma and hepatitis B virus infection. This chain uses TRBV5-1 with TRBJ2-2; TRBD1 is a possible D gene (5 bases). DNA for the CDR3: TGCGCCAGCAGCTTGGCCAAATACAGGAACGCCGGGGAGCTGTTTTTT. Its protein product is CASSLAKYRNAGELFF.